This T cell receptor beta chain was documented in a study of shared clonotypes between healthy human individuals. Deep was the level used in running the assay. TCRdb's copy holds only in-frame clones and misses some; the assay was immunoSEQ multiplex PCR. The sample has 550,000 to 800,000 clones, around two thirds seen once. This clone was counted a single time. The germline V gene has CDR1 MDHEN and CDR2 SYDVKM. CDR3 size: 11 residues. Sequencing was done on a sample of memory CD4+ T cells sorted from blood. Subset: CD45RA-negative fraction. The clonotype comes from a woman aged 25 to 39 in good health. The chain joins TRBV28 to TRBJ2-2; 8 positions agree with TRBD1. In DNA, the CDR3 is TGTGCGACAGGGGTTACCGGGGAGCTGTTTTTT. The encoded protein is CATGVTGELFF.